This paragraph covers one TCR beta chain sequence. Antigen unknown. The data originate from a study of vaccination and CD4 T cells after COVID-19. Study-wide context: The authors used overlapping spike peptides from SARS-CoV-2, HCoV-NL63, HCoV-OC43 and HCoV-229E to stimulate cells.

The germline CDR1 and CDR2 sequences are DFQATT and SNEGSKA (reference sequence). Trimming removed 6 bases from V and 2 bases from J, with 16 bases in between. The CDR3 sequence is 14 residues long. Documented time point: late sampling 161 to 241 days after vaccination in a few convalescent patients. As for treatment: approximately 9-day PBMC culture with coronavirus spike peptide pools or control peptides (ViraFEST assay). Sequencing of DNA taken from cultured CD4+ T cells relied on the Oncomine TCR Beta short-read assay. TCRdb reprocessed the PCR reads with MiXCR, giving one entry per CDR3 protein. The sample records tens of thousands of distinct CDR3 sequences, roughly 46% being singletons.

The material was CD4+ T cells from blood, cultured in vitro, obtained about 7 months after SARS-CoV-2 vaccination. The chain employs TRBV20-1 and TRBJ2-5; D gene unclear. The source of this sequence is a human donor who had recovered from COVID-19. The CDR3 nucleotides are TGCAGTGCCCCAGGCTCGGGCGGTCAAGAGACCCAGTACTTC. Translation gives CSAPGSGGQETQYF.